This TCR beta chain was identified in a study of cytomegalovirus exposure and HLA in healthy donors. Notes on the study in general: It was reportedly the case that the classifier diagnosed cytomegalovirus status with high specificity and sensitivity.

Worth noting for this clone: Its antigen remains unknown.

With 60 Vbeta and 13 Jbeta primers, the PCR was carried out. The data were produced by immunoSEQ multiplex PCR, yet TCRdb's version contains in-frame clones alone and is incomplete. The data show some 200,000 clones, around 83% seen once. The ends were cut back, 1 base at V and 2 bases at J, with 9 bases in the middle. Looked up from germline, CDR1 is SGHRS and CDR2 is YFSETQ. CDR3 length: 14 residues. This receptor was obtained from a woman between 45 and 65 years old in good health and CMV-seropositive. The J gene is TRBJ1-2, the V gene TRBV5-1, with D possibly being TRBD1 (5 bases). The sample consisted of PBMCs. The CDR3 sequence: CASSLLTANYGYTF. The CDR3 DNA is TGCGCCAGCAGCTTGTTGACAGCCAACTATGGCTACACCTTC.